This TCR beta chain was captured by sequencing in a study of blood T cell repertoires in COVID-19. Study details: Material from acute and convalescent COVID-19 was sourced from the United States, Italy and Spain. Sources were T cells, B-cell-depleted T cells, or PBMCs; the material itself was cDNA or gDNA.

This CDR3 region has 15 residues. Germline lookup yields CDR1 SGHRS and CDR2 YFSETQ. The V and J ends lost 2 bases and 4 bases respectively, with 16 bases between them. Per the study methods: The assay estimated nucleated cells by amplifying reference gene primers. The table came from immunoSEQ multiplex PCR; TCRdb's copy has only in-frame clones and leaves some out. V, J and clone size reflect that table, while D and trimming were determined from the DNA. The data show approximately 150,000 clones, with about 80% seen just once and 10% to 15% held by the top ten. Sequenced: peripheral blood. The sequence derives from a man aged 65 to 79 who had recovered from COVID-19. The chain carries TRBV5-1 and TRBJ2-7; possibly TRBD1 for D (7 bases). The CDR3 loop reads CASSFGGQNLYEQYF. The CDR3 nucleotides are TGCGCCAGCAGCTTCGGGGGACAGAACCTATACGAGCAGTACTTC.